Sequencing of this T cell receptor (beta chain) was carried out in a study of blood T cell repertoires in COVID-19. Study as a whole: Some COVID-19 samples were acute and others convalescent; all came from the United States, Italy and Spain. Sources were T cells, B-cell-depleted T cells, or PBMCs; the material itself was cDNA or gDNA.

Which cohort a participant joined came from the clinical history participants gave. In the source study's methods: Amplification with reference gene primers provided the estimates of nucleated cell counts. Assay used: immunoSEQ multiplex PCR; TCRdb lists only in-frame clones, some missing. That table supplies the V and J calls and clone size; D and trimming were determined from the DNA. The sample lists approximately 220,000 clones, about 87% seen once, with 2.5% to 3% in the top ten. The CDR3 runs to 13 residues. Germline V lookup: CDR1 MNHEY, CDR2 SVGAGI. V shed 7 bases and J shed 7 bases, with 16 bases lying between them.

Sequences were obtained from PBMCs or T cells enriched from blood (not recorded which). The chain uses TRBV6-5 and TRBJ1-1; D possibly corresponds to TRBD1 (6 bases). This sequence originates from a woman in her 30s with acute COVID-19. The CDR3 is CASTSRGLGEAFF. For the CDR3, the DNA is TGTGCCAGCACGAGCAGGGGTTTGGGTGAAGCTTTCTTT.